This T cell receptor (beta chain) was documented in a study of cytomegalovirus exposure and HLA in healthy donors. Findings of the study overall: The analysis excluded some indistinguishable V segments, including TRBV6-2 and TRBV6-3. Per published reports, the classifier diagnosed cytomegalovirus status with high specificity and sensitivity.

Despite likely unrecorded immune exposures, the donors were nominally healthy at the time of sampling. Concerning this clone: Antigen: not known.

The CDR3 is made up of 17 amino acids. CDR1 SGDLS and CDR2 YYNGEE come from the germline V gene. Trimming cost V 3 bases and J 9 bases, with 22 bases left between them. 60 Vbeta and 13 Jbeta primers were used in PCR. In the study's own analysis: A later analysis tallied about 80 million unique TCR beta chains, 10 million to 12 million of them shared. The protocol was immunoSEQ multiplex PCR, while the TCRdb copy is restricted to in-frame clones and leaves out a portion. V, J and clone size derive from that table, while D and trimming were established from the DNA sequence. The table shows under 40,000 clones, with about 80% occurring only once.

V and J are TRBV9 and TRBJ1-6, with D maybe TRBD1 (6 bases). The source is a male donor in good health and CMV-seronegative. Sequencing was carried out using PBMCs. Here the CDR3 reads CASSDPPDSPWGSPLHF. The CDR3, as DNA: TGTGCCAGCAGCGACCCCCCGGACAGCCCTTGGGGTTCACCCCTCCACTTT. Based on the CDR3 plus reference TRBV9 and TRBJ1-6, the full variable domain is DSGVTQTPKHLITATGQRVTLRCSPRSGDLSVYWYQQSLDQGLQFLIQYYNGEERAKGNILERFSAQQFPDLHSELNLSSLELGDSALYFCASSDPPDSPWGSPLHFGNGTRLTVT.